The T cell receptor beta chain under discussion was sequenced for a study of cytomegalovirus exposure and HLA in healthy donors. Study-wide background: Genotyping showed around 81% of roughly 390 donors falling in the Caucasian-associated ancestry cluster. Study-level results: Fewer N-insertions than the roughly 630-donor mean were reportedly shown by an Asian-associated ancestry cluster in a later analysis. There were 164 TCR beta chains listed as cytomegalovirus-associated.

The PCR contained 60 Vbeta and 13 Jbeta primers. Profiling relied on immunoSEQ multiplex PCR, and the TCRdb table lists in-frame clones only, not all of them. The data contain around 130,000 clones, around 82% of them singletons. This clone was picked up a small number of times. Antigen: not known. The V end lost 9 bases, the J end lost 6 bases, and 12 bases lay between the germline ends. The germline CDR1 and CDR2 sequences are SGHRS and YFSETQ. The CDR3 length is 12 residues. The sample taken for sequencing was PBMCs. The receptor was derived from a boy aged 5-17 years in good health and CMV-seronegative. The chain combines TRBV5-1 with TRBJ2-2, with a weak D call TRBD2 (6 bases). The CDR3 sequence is CATKDYAGELFF. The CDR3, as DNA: TGCGCCACCAAGGACTATGCCGGGGAGCTGTTTTTT.